Sequencing of this TCR beta chain was carried out in a study of T-cell reconstitution after alpha-beta-depleted transplantation in children. This clonotype turned up a few times. For TCRbeta, the library was prepared with unique molecular identifiers. TCRdb reprocessed the PCR reads via MiXCR and lists one record per CDR3 protein. This repertoire shows hundreds of thousands of distinct CDR3 sequences, roughly 17% found once; its top ten account for over 0.95%. The TCR was taken from a human donor who donated a stem cell graft to a child with acute myeloid leukemia. The sample here was PBMCs from the stem cell graft donor, taken from the stem cell graft.

DNA of the CDR3: TGTGCCAGCAGCCCCGCCCAACGGCCCTACGAGCAGTACGTC. Amino acid sequence: CASSPAQRPYEQYV. This chain uses TRBV7-9 with TRBJ2-7; D gene unclear. CDR1 SEHNR and CDR2 FQNEAQ come from the germline V gene (reference sequence). V dropped 5 bases and J dropped 2 bases, with 13 bases sitting between them. This CDR3 region has 14 residues.